These 5 T cell receptor beta chains originate from one sample sequenced in a study of Ad26.COV2.S vaccination and SARS-CoV-2 variants. Profiling relied on immunoSEQ multiplex PCR, and the TCRdb table lists in-frame clones only, not all of them. This sample has 440,000 or so clones, with 80% to 95% found just once. The sample's treatment: approximately 18 received Ad26.COV2.S at low or high dose, single or two shots; 5 received placebo; per-sample allocation not given. Samples analyzed were those drawn on day 63 after the first vaccine or placebo injection. The material was peripheral blood, obtained in a trial of Ad26.COV2.S vaccine versus placebo. Receptors were obtained from a person between 18 and 59 years old who received the Ad26.COV2.S COVID-19 vaccine or a placebo.

V gene TRBV28 combines with J gene TRBJ2-5; 16 nucleotides agree with TRBD2. V lost 4 bases and J lost 5; bases outside the gene matches: 7. Germline lookup yields CDR1 MDHEN and CDR2 SYDVKM. The CDR3 is 17 residues long. CDR3 coding DNA: TGTGCCAGCAGTTCTGGGACTAGCGGGAGGGCCGGGGAGACCCAGTACTTC. This gives the protein CASSSGTSGRAGETQYF.

The chain employs TRBV7-8 and TRBJ1-1, with D maybe TRBD1 (6 bases). This CDR3 comprises 16 residues. Germline V CDR1 and CDR2: SGHVS, FQNEAQ. Trimming left V 2 bases short and J 1 base short, with 14 bases between. The CDR3 sequence: CASSLRSTGTNTEAFF. CDR3 coding DNA: TGTGCCAGCAGCTTACGCAGTACAGGGACGAACACTGAAGCTTTCTTT.

The chain joins TRBV21-1 to TRBJ1-3; the tabulated D call, TRBD1, remains unverified against the DNA. TRBV21-1 is marked as a pseudogene. The CDR3 totals 15 residues. The CDR3 loop is CASSKENRTGNTIYF. Written as DNA, the CDR3 is TGTGCCAGCAGCAAAGAGAACAGGACTGGAAACACCATATATTTT.

The table lists this clone with a count of one. The chain has TRBV15 and TRBJ1-5; D is ambiguous. This CDR3 spans 16 amino acids. Germline CDR1 is LNHNV and CDR2 is YYDKDF (reference sequence). V was cut by 2 bases and J by 0 bases, with 11 bases left in between. DNA of the CDR3: TGTGCCACCAGCAGAACGACGGGCGATAGCAATCAGCCCCAGCATTTT. Protein: CATSRTTGDSNQPQHF.

This clone turned up a few times. Other DNA sequences within the sample encode an identical CDR3. V gene TRBV28 combines with J gene TRBJ2-7; a weak D match, TRBD1 (5 bases). The CDR3 sequence is 11 residues long. The germline CDR1 and CDR2 sequences are MDHEN and SYDVKM. Trimming removed 1 base at V and 7 bases at J, with 5 bases between. Written as DNA, the CDR3 is TGTGCCAGCAGTTTATCAGGGGAGCAGTACTTC. This gives the protein CASSLSGEQYF. Full variable domain (outside the CDR3, taken from reference TRBV28 and TRBJ2-7): DVKVTQSSRYLVKRTGEKVFLECVQDMDHENMFWYRQDPGLGLRLIYFSYDVKMKEKGDIPEGYSVSREKKERFSLILESASTNQTSMYLCASSLSGEQYFGPGTRLTVT.